This entry is about one T cell receptor (beta chain). The data stem from a study of T cell responses to AZD1222 COVID-19 vaccine. Germline CDR1 reads SNHLY; CDR2 reads FYNNEI. Trimming took 6 bases from V and 6 from J; bases not matched to a gene: 1. This CDR3 contains 13 residues. Clones were sequenced by immunoSEQ multiplex PCR, and TCRdb holds only the in-frame ones, with some missing. This table has approximately 100,000 clones, 87% appearing once. Sequenced here: peripheral blood, sampled 28 days after the second AZD1222 dose. The TCR was taken from an adult who received the AZD1222 COVID-19 vaccine. This sequence joins TRBV2 and TRBJ1-5; 11 positions match TRBD1. The CDR3 loop reads CASRGTGGQPQHF. The CDR3, as DNA: TGTGCCAGCAGAGGGACAGGGGGTCAGCCCCAGCATTTT. Full variable domain (remainder filled in from reference TRBV2 and TRBJ1-5): EPEVTQTPSHQVTQMGQEVILRCVPISNHLYFYWYRQILGQKVEFLVSFYNNEISEKSEIFDDQFSVERPDGSNFTLKIRSTKLEDSAMYFCASRGTGGQPQHFGDGTRLSIL.